This T cell receptor beta chain was sequenced during a study of cytomegalovirus exposure and HLA in healthy donors (TCRdb year 2017). Background for the entire study: In an earlier analysis of some 610 of the donors, 276 Gb of sequence data and approximately 120 million unique TCR beta sequences from about 179 million T cells were reported. Rather than using new phenotypic data, the later analysis identified candidate immune exposures from TCR beta sequences and from how often those sequences occurred across donors. A later genetic analysis used genome-wide SNP genotypes for about 60% of the 666 donors, treating that subset as a discovery cohort. HLA typing included class I and class II loci at four-digit resolution. High-throughput TCR immunosequencing, statistical association of individual TCRs with disease status, and machine learning were combined to predict cytomegalovirus infection status. Along with the approximately 600-subject first cohort, a separate validation cohort of 120 different subjects was used. The number of typed donors differed by locus: about 620-630 for A, B, C, DRB1 and DQB1; approximately 540 for DQA1; around 580 for DPA1; and 450 to 480 for DPB1. On average, roughly 250,000 unique TCR beta nucleotide sequences were sequenced per donor among about 400 genotyped donors of the cohort, with 15% to 20% of those sequences being non-productive. Every repertoire in the discovery cohort had been generated on one and the same sequencing platform. In a later analysis, previously published TCR beta repertoires from 670 or so donors were re-analyzed and high-resolution HLA genotyping was added so that TCR occurrence patterns could be studied. The aim of the study was to test whether cataloging public T cell receptors could identify signatures of past pathogen exposure. Five DR-DQ haplotypes were treated as single units for association and clustering because of strong linkage in the cohort. In an earlier analysis of around 540 of the donors, high-throughput TCR beta sequencing was used to judge whether each TCR beta V gene segment behaved as functional or pseudogenic. Approximately 310 gigabases of sequencing data and 70 million to 100 million unique TCR sequences were included in an early release covering about 700 HLA-typed donors. Donor age, sex, ethnicity and CMV serostatus were collected together with the repertoire data. The T cell repertoires of 666 subjects were profiled by immunosequencing and related to cytomegalovirus serostatus. The genetic ancestry cluster associated with self-reported Caucasian donors included approximately 85% of the roughly 400 genotyped donors. Results and caveats for the whole study, not just this receptor: The classifier was reported to diagnose cytomegalovirus status with high specificity and sensitivity in both the original and validation cohorts. While some public TCRs were present in many individuals, most TCR sequences turned up only very rarely across donors. In an earlier analysis of a few hundred of the donors, most TCR beta V segments were observed in productive rearrangements about 90% or about 30% of the time, broadly matching IMGT annotations. The only immune exposure information available for the cohort was CMV serostatus. Because the 87-base-pair reads could not distinguish some IMGT-functional V segments, including TRBV6-2 and TRBV6-3, those segments were excluded. A later analysis associated about 16,000 TCR beta sequences with specific HLA alleles at a false discovery rate of 0.05. The authors suggested that the approach could potentially be extended to other disease states and immunological phenotypes. In a later analysis, TCR association rates were found to vary across HLA loci, with the most associated TCRs seen for DRB1 alleles and the fewest for HLA-C alleles. The earlier analysis of around 600 of the donors excluded fewer than 20 rarely observed V segments, including chromosome 9 orphons, because counts were too low. Because HLA typing was missing for some donors at each locus, association tests included only the typed subset. In a later analysis, most CMV-associated TCR beta chains were found to appear HLA-restricted, with HLA associations seemingly driven largely by CMV exposure. Only TCR beta chains were sequenced in this cohort, and the absence of alpha or paired-chain data limited detectable features. Assigning TCR associations to individual alleles was difficult when HLA alleles, especially DR and DQ, strongly co-occurred. A cluster of highly shared sequence variants was judged likely to represent a technical artifact of the sequencing pipeline. A later analysis reported that several top co-occurrence clusters appeared linked to parvovirus B19, influenza, CMV and Epstein-Barr virus. A later genetic analysis reported fewer N-insertions in productive TCRs among donors in an Asian-associated ancestry cluster than the roughly 700-donor mean. The study listed 150 to 200 TCR beta chains as associated with cytomegalovirus. In a later analysis, HLA-associated TCR beta chains were found to be more clonally expanded and to have lower generation probabilities than equally common non-associated chains. The presence/absence analyses assumed that sequencing depth was roughly uniform across donors, and that assumption may not be true. A few of the identified cytomegalovirus-associated TCR beta chains were confirmed in vitro to be specific for cytomegalovirus antigens. A further reported finding was that TCR beta sequences accurately predicted the HLA-A and HLA-B alleles for most subjects in the first cohort. In a later genetic analysis, a missense DCLRE1C variant was associated with V-gene and J-gene trimming of TCR beta chains, and the association was replicated in an independent cohort. Correlated functional status among segregating V segments might be attributable to linkage disequilibrium, but an unknown experimental factor could not be ruled out.

Regarding this clone: Its binding antigen is unknown. Base qualities are missing; no much larger clone stands one base away.

The protocol used for the library was the immunoSEQ multiplex PCR assay. A mixture of 60 forward primers for TCR Vbeta segments and 13 reverse primers for TCR Jbeta segments was used in the multiplex PCR. Amplification of the CDR3 region of rearranged TCR beta genes was performed with a multiplex PCR assay on genomic DNA. On the Illumina HiSeq System, the amplified TCR beta libraries were sequenced as 87-base-pair reads. Per the original workflow: In a later analysis, some 80 million unique TCR beta chains were counted across the 650 to 700 repertoires, and roughly 9.9 million of these chains were shared by at least two donors. A nearest-neighbor algorithm error-corrected the raw reads and collapsed the reads into unique sequences, merging closely related sequences to remove PCR and sequencing errors. V, D and J gene segments were assigned by aligning CDR3 sequences to IMGT reference sequences. For a sequence to be retained, a match of at least six nucleotides was required to both a V gene segment and a J gene segment. Rearrangements were called productive when the CDR3 lacked stop codons and stayed in frame with V and J; all others were non-productive. CDR3 was defined according to IMGT convention as the region running from the second conserved V-encoded cysteine to the conserved J-encoded phenylalanine. Sequences without an unambiguous match to a single V gene segment were excluded from the earlier analysis of almost 600 of the donors. In an earlier analysis of 500 to 750 of the donors, V segments were called functional above 56.7% productive rearrangements and were called segregating when the between-donor standard deviation exceeded 5%. To diagnose cytomegalovirus status from the catalog of TCR beta chain sequences, a statistical classification framework was built. In a later analysis, V and J genes were assigned by comparing TCR nucleotide sequences against IMGT/GENE-DB human TR gene sequences. The TCRdist pipeline was used in a later analysis to assign CDR3 sequences and most-parsimonious VDJ recombination scenarios. In a later analysis, each TCR beta chain was defined by its CDR3 amino acid sequence together with its V-gene family, and reads without a unique V-gene family were excluded. To address suspected cross-contamination and a sequencing artifact, a later analysis removed several hundred highly shared, low-generation-probability nucleotide sequences. In a later analysis, a clonal expansion index for each public chain was calculated from normalized within-repertoire ranks of inferred template counts. In a later analysis, generation probabilities were computed using a VDJ recombination model fitted to out-of-frame rearrangements, and the results were checked against IGoR. Hypergeometric tests were used in a later analysis to score TCR-TCR, TCR-HLA and TCR-CMV co-occurrence, with a repertoire-size bias correction applied to the TCR pairs. A later analysis estimated false discovery rates by permuting HLA or CMV assignments 20 times. In a later analysis, co-occurring TCRs were grouped using DBSCAN, and TCRdist sequence similarity was added for clustering within HLA-allele-positive subsets. Repertoires with fewer than 30,000 or more than 120,000 public chains were left out of co-occurrence clustering, as were about five repertoires with anomalous nucleotide sharing. Here the immuneACCESS table is served through TCRdb, limited to in-frame sequences with V and J called. Missing clones are a known gap in these copies; in checked studies unresolved V genes cover under half, and the rest lacks a known reason. The D gene and trimming were derived from the DNA, and the V and J assignments and clone size from that table. The sample records 150,000 or so clones, roughly 85% of which are singletons. The top ten constitute roughly 6% of the sample.

V is clipped by 4 bases and J by 0 bases, and the sequence between their germline boundaries is 10 bases long. CDR1 and CDR2 were assigned from the germline V gene (reference sequence) as SEHNR and FQNEAQ. From its cysteine to its phenylalanine, the CDR3 spans 15 amino acids. The entry retains the CDR3 DNA only, 45 bases that are in frame from base 1. In total, 666 healthy bone marrow donors made up the cohort. Cohort members were all nominally healthy when sampled, although unrecorded immune exposures were likely present. The donor tested CMV seropositive, placing the donor among the 250 to 350 seropositive members of the cohort. A peripheral blood sample was collected from each donor, and TCR beta sequencing was performed on peripheral blood mononuclear cells. The Qiagen DNeasy Blood Extraction Kit was used to extract genomic DNA from the blood cell samples.

The sequence derives from a man in his forties in good health and CMV-seropositive. Sequencing used PBMCs. This sequence uses TRBV7-9 and TRBJ1-3; perhaps TRBD1 is the D gene, with 5 bases matching. The CDR3 reads CASSSTGFSGNTIYF. The nucleotides read TGTGCCAGCAGCTCCACAGGATTCTCTGGAAACACCATATATTTT.